This T cell receptor (beta chain) emerged from a study of CD8+CD57+ T cells in acquired aplastic anemia. Study outcomes and limitations: It was found that twenty-nine CD8+ CDR3 sequences were shared between patients and controls.

The template used for profiling TCR beta VDJ and CDR3 was genomic DNA. TCRdb itself ran the reads through MiXCR, one entry per CDR3 protein. The sample shows around 150,000 distinct CDR3 sequences, just under 45% of them seen only once. As concerns this clonotype: The antigen remains undetermined.

The source of this sequence is a human donor in good health. The sequenced sample was sorted CD4+, CD8+, or CD8+CD57+ T cells (not recorded which) from PBMCs.

CDR3 in DNA: TGTGCCAGCATCACCCTCACCCCCGATACGCAGTATTTT. Protein sequence: CASITLTPDTQYF. The chain carries TRBV2 and TRBJ2-3; D is uncertain. The V gene lost 7 bases and the J gene lost 6 bases, with 14 bases spanning the gap. CDR3 length equals 13 residues. Germline V gives CDR1 SNHLY, CDR2 FYNNEI.